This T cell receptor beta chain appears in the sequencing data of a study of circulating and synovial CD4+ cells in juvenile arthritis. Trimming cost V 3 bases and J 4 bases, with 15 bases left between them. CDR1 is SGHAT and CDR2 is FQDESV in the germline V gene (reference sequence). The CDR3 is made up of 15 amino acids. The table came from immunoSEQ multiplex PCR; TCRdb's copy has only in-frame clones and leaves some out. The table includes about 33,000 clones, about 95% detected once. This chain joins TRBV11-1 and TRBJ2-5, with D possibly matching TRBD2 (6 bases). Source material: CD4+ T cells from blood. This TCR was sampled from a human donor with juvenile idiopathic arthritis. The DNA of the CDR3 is TGTGCCAGCAGCTTGGGGGAGGTCGCGGGAGAGACCCAGTACTTC. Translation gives CASSLGEVAGETQYF.